The 7 T cell receptor beta chains given below trace back to one sample, sequenced in a study of blood T cell repertoires in COVID-19. Produced via immunoSEQ multiplex PCR; TCRdb's table is partial and in-frame only. The sample has tens of thousands of clones; roughly four fifths are singletons. Sequencing used peripheral blood. All receptors derive from a man in his 60s with active COVID-19.

The chain carries TRBV28 and TRBJ1-5, with D uncertain. The germline V and J ends were trimmed by 2 bases and 0 bases, with 8 bases remaining between them. The CDR3 loop spans 15 amino acids. Germline V lookup: CDR1 MDHEN, CDR2 SYDVKM. The chain's CDR3 is CASSLTEYSNQPQHF. CDR3 in DNA: TGTGCCAGCAGTTTAACAGAGTATAGCAATCAGCCCCAGCATTTT.

The chain joins TRBV4-2 to TRBJ2-6, with D perhaps TRBD1 (5 bases). The CDR3 has 17 amino acids. V was pared by 1 base and J by 3 bases, with 13 bases between. The V gene's germline CDR1 is LGHNA and CDR2 YNFKEQ. The CDR3 reads CASSQGPQGLGANVLTF. The CDR3 nucleotides read TGTGCCAGCAGCCAAGGTCCTCAGGGTCTTGGGGCCAACGTCCTGACTTTC.

V is TRBV28 and J is TRBJ1-5; D is ambiguous. CDR3 length: 15 residues. With 5 bases removed from V and 5 bases from J, the gap between germline ends came to 16 bases. CDR1 MDHEN and CDR2 SYDVKM come from the germline V gene. The CDR3 reads CASSLRPGFDQPQHF. The CDR3 DNA follows: TGTGCCAGCAGTCTCCGGCCGGGGTTCGATCAGCCCCAGCATTTT.

This rearrangement joins TRBV5-6 to TRBJ2-4; 12 bases fit TRBD2. The germline CDR1 and CDR2 sequences are SGHDT and YYEEEE. The CDR3 is 17 residues long. V lost 1 base to trimming and J lost 4 bases; unmatched junction nucleotides: 6. The CDR3 nucleotides read TGTGCCAGCAGCTTGCGTTCGCTAGCGGGGGGGAAAAACATTCAGTACTTC. Its protein is CASSLRSLAGGKNIQYF.

This clone was seen once. This chain joins TRBV7-8 and TRBJ1-3; the D is unclear. The germline gives CDR1 SGHVS, CDR2 FQNEAQ. The CDR3 consists of 14 residues. Trimming took off 5 bases at V and 0 bases at J, with 8 bases between the two ends. The DNA for the CDR3 is TGTGCCAGCAGCGAAATGAGCTCTGGAAACACCATATATTTT. Its protein is CASSEMSSGNTIYF. Full variable domain (missing parts from reference TRBV7-8 and TRBJ1-3): GAGVSQSPRYKVAKRGQDVALRCDPISGHVSLFWYQQALGQGPEFLTYFQNEAQLDKSGLPSDRFFAERPEGSVSTLKIQRTQQEDSAVYLCASSEMSSGNTIYFGEGSWLTVV.

This sequence joins TRBV5-6 and TRBJ2-2; 10 bases map to TRBD1. Per germline, CDR1 SGHDT and CDR2 YYEEEE. V trimming: 4 bases; J trimming: 3 bases; junction bases outside the gene matches: 3. CDR3 size: 15 residues. In DNA form, the CDR3 reads TGTGCCAGCAGCGGGGACAGGGGTTACACCGGGGAGCTGTTTTTT. Its translation: CASSGDRGYTGELFF.

The V and J genes are TRBV19 and TRBJ2-5, with TRBD1 matching over 8 bases. J was trimmed by 2 bases and V by 5 bases; bases with no gene match: 7. From germline, CDR1 is LNHDA and CDR2 SQIVND (reference sequence). This CDR3 comprises 15 residues. The CDR3 DNA follows: TGTGCCAGTAGTTTGTCCCGGGACAGGCAAGAGACCCAGTACTTC. Amino acid sequence: CASSLSRDRQETQYF.